This is a list of T cell receptor beta chains from one sample in a study of neurological immune-mediated disorders. MiXCR, applied by TCRdb to the 5' RACE reads, yields one record per CDR3 protein. The sample records about 74,000 distinct CDR3 sequences, 4% to 6% being singletons. The sequencing input was PBMCs. Receptor source: a man aged 18 to 29 with multiple sclerosis. Each CDR3 is given with its conserved first and last residue. A D gene is named only where the DNA matches it firmly. Size is stated as once, few, many or a size class.

v_call	cdr3_length	clone_size	d_call	j_call	cdr3_nt	cdr3_aa
TRBV15	15	many	.	TRBJ2-5	TGTGCCACCAGCAGAGAAATTGAACAGGGAGGGACCCAGTACTTC	CATSREIEQGGTQYF
TRBV20-1	15	many	.	TRBJ1-5	TGCAGTGCTAGAGATGGGAGTGGTGGCAATCAGCCCCAGCATTTT	CSARDGSGGNQPQHF
TRBV6-4	16	many	.	TRBJ2-1	TGTGCCAGCAGTGACTCGCGGACAGAACTAATCAATGAGCAGTTCTTC	CASSDSRTELINEQFF
TRBV14	11	many	.	TRBJ2-1	TGTGCCAGCAGCCTACGTAATGAGCAGTTCTTC	CASSLRNEQFF
TRBV20-1	13	many	TRBD1	TRBJ1-4	TGCAGTGCCCGGACAGGAGCTAATGAAAAACTGTTTTTT	CSARTGANEKLFF
TRBV6-2/TRBV6-3	13	many	TRBD1	TRBJ2-5	TGTGCCTCCCGGACAGGGAGGCAAGAGACCCAGTACTTC	CASRTGRQETQYF
TRBV4-3	16	many	TRBD2	TRBJ2-1	TGCGCCAGCAGCCAGAACGGACTAGCGGGATACAATGAGCAGTTCTTC	CASSQNGLAGYNEQFF
TRBV20-1	16	many	TRBD2	TRBJ2-2	TGCAGTGCTAGAGATCGGGAGCGGGGGGACACCGGGGAGCTGTTTTTT	CSARDRERGDTGELFF
TRBV5-1	11	many	.	TRBJ2-2	TGCGCCAGCAGCAACGCCGGGGAGCTGTTTTTT	CASSNAGELFF
TRBV7-3	15	many	.	TRBJ2-1	TGTGCCAGCAGCTTAAACCGGGATATAAACAATGAGCAGTTCTTC	CASSLNRDINNEQFF
TRBV20-1	14	many	.	TRBJ2-1	TGCAGTGCTAGAGATAGGACCCAATACAATGAGCAGTTCTTC	CSARDRTQYNEQFF